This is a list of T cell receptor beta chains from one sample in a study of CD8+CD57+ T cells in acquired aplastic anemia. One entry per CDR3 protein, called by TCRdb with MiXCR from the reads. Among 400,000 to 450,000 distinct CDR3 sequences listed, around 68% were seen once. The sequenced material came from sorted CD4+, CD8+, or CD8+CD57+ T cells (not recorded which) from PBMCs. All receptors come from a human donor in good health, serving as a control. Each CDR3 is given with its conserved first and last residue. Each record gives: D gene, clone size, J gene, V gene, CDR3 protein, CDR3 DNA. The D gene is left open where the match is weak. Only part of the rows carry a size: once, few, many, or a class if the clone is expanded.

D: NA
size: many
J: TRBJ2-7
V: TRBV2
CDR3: CASTAGQVHPSEQYF
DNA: TGTGCCAGCACGGCAGGGCAAGTCCATCCTTCCGAGCAGTACTTC

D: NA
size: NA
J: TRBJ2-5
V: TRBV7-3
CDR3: CASSLASGGTQYF
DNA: TGTGCCAGCAGCTTAGCGTCAGGCGGGACCCAGTACTTC

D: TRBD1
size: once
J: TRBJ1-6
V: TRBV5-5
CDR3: CASSFGQGGSPLHF
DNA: TGTGCCAGCAGCTTTGGACAGGGCGGCTCACCCCTCCACTTT

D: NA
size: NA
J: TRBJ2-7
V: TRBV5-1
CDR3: CASSPQLNWPRSYEQYF
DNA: TGCGCCAGCAGCCCACAACTAAATTGGCCGAGGTCCTACGAGCAGTACTTC

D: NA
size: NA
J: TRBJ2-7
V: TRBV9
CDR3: CASSQSLESDNYF
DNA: TGTGCCAGCAGCCAATCCCTAGAGTCCGACAATTACTTC

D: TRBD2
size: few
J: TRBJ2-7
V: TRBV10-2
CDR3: CASSEQAGGTYEQYF
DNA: TGCGCCAGCAGTGAGCAGGCGGGAGGCACCTACGAGCAGTACTTC

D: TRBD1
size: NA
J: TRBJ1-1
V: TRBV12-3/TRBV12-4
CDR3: CASIHSTGEDIEAFF
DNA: TGTGCCAGCATCCACAGTACAGGGGAGGACATTGAAGCTTTCTTT

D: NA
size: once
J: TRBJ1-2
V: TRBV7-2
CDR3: CASSAEDSRGNYGYTF
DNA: TGTGCCAGCAGCGCTGAGGACAGCAGGGGTAACTATGGCTACACCTTC

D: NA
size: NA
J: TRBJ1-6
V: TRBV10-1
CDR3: CASSPQGDYNSPLHF
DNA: TGCGCCAGCAGTCCGCAGGGAGACTATAATTCACCCCTCCACTTT

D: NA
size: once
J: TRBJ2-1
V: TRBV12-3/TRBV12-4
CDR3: CASRRVGQFDEQFF
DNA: TGTGCCAGCAGGAGAGTAGGACAGTTCGATGAGCAGTTCTTC

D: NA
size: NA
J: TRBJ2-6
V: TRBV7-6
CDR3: CASSLIRDGHNVLTF
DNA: TGTGCCAGCAGCTTAATCCGGGATGGGCACAACGTCCTGACTTTC

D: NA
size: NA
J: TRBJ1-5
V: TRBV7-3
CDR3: CASSLGGAPQHF
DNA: TGTGCCAGCAGCTTAGGTGGAGCGCCCCAGCATTTT

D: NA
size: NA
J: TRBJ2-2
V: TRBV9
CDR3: CASSSPLTGTSQLFF
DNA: TGTGCCAGCAGCAGCCCGCTTACAGGCACCTCTCAGCTGTTTTTT

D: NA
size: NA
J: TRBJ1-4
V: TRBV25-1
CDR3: CASSESSTATNEKLFF
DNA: TGTGCCAGCAGTGAATCCTCTACTGCAACTAATGAAAAACTGTTTTTT

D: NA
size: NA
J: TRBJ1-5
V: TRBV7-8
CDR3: CATSIQRTENQPQHF
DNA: TGTGCCACCAGCATACAGCGGACGGAGAATCAGCCCCAGCATTTT

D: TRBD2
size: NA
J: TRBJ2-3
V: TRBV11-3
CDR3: CASSMEAGAQYF
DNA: TGTGCCAGCAGCATGGAGGCGGGGGCGCAGTATTTT

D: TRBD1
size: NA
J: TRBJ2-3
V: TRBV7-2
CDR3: CASSLAGGVDTQYF
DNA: TGTGCCAGCAGCTTAGCAGGGGGCGTAGATACGCAGTACTTT

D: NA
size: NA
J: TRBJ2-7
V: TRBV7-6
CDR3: CASSPPYEQKF
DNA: TGTGCCAGCAGCCCTCCCTACGAGCAGAAATTC